The rows below give T cell receptor beta chains drawn from one sample of a study of cytomegalovirus exposure and HLA in healthy donors. TCRdb's table, derived via immunoSEQ multiplex PCR, lists solely in-frame clones and lacks some. The table has 110,000 to 150,000 clones, more than 9.5% seen once. Sample: PBMCs. The receptor source for this set is a man in his fifties in good health and CMV-seronegative. Both conserved end residues are part of each CDR3. The D gene is left open where the match is weak. Size is omitted from some rows. Given values are once, few, many or a class for expanded clones.

v_gene: TRBV27
d_gene: TRBD1
j_gene: TRBJ2-7
abundance: few
CDR3aa: CASSRTGTGDYEQYF
CDR3nt: TGTGCCAGCAGTCGAACCGGGACAGGGGACTACGAGCAGTACTTC

v_gene: TRBV28
d_gene: TRBD1
j_gene: TRBJ2-5
abundance: few
CDR3aa: CASRPPGQGTQETQYF
CDR3nt: TGTGCCAGCAGGCCCCCGGGACAGGGAACCCAAGAGACCCAGTACTTC

v_gene: TRBV5-1
d_gene: NA
j_gene: TRBJ2-7
abundance: few
CDR3aa: CASSSGLSSYEQYF
CDR3nt: TGCGCCAGCAGCTCGGGACTCTCCTCCTACGAGCAGTACTTC

v_gene: TRBV2
d_gene: NA
j_gene: TRBJ1-5
abundance: NA
CDR3aa: CASRGAQTFSNQPQHF
CDR3nt: TGTGCCAGCAGGGGGGCACAGACCTTTAGCAATCAGCCCCAGCATTTT

v_gene: TRBV28
d_gene: TRBD1
j_gene: TRBJ1-2
abundance: NA
CDR3aa: CASTETGTNYGYTF
CDR3nt: TGTGCCAGCACCGAGACAGGGACTAACTATGGCTACACCTTC

v_gene: TRBV9
d_gene: NA
j_gene: TRBJ2-6
abundance: few
CDR3aa: CASSVGQGLGANVLTF
CDR3nt: TGTGCCAGCAGCGTGGGGCAGGGGCTTGGGGCCAACGTCCTGACTTTC

v_gene: TRBV7-2
d_gene: NA
j_gene: TRBJ1-3
abundance: few
CDR3aa: CASSQQRTAGNTIYF
CDR3nt: TGTGCCAGCAGCCAACAACGGACAGCTGGAAACACCATATATTTT

v_gene: TRBV18
d_gene: NA
j_gene: TRBJ1-1
abundance: NA
CDR3aa: CASSPQTGLAEAFF
CDR3nt: TGTGCCAGCTCACCGCAAACAGGGTTGGCTGAAGCTTTCTTT

v_gene: TRBV2
d_gene: NA
j_gene: TRBJ2-7
abundance: few
CDR3aa: CASSEGWRLLYEQYF
CDR3nt: TGTGCCAGCAGTGAAGGGTGGAGGTTACTTTACGAGCAGTACTTC

v_gene: TRBV5-1
d_gene: TRBD1
j_gene: TRBJ2-7
abundance: few
CDR3aa: CASSSKRTGHYEQYF
CDR3nt: TGCGCCAGCAGCTCTAAAAGGACAGGACACTACGAGCAGTACTTC

v_gene: TRBV7-9
d_gene: NA
j_gene: TRBJ2-3
abundance: NA
CDR3aa: CASSHFRQDTDTQYF
CDR3nt: TGTGCCAGCAGCCATTTTCGACAGGACACAGATACGCAGTATTTT

v_gene: TRBV4-1
d_gene: TRBD1
j_gene: TRBJ1-1
abundance: NA
CDR3aa: CASSNGQGAYTEAFF
CDR3nt: TGCGCCAGCAGCAACGGACAGGGGGCTTACACTGAAGCTTTCTTT

v_gene: TRBV6-6
d_gene: TRBD1
j_gene: TRBJ1-1
abundance: many
CDR3aa: CASSYRTGTGTTEAFF
CDR3nt: TGTGCCAGCAGTTACCGTACCGGGACAGGGACGACTGAAGCTTTCTTT

v_gene: TRBV29-1
d_gene: TRBD1
j_gene: TRBJ1-2
abundance: NA
CDR3aa: CSGKDRENYGYTF
CDR3nt: TGCAGCGGAAAAGACAGGGAGAACTATGGCTACACCTTC

v_gene: TRBV7-2
d_gene: TRBD1
j_gene: TRBJ2-1
abundance: few
CDR3aa: CASSLGTGETFF
CDR3nt: TGTGCCAGCAGCTTAGGGACAGGGGAAACGTTCTTC

v_gene: TRBV28
d_gene: NA
j_gene: TRBJ2-7
abundance: NA
CDR3aa: CASNPFSGTSMYEQYF
CDR3nt: TGTGCCAGCAACCCTTTCTCCGGCACTAGTATGTACGAGCAGTACTTC

v_gene: TRBV5-6
d_gene: NA
j_gene: TRBJ2-6
abundance: NA
CDR3aa: CASSFGQISGANVLTF
CDR3nt: TGTGCCAGCAGCTTCGGACAGATCTCTGGGGCCAACGTCCTGACTTTC

v_gene: TRBV11-2
d_gene: TRBD2
j_gene: TRBJ2-4
abundance: NA
CDR3aa: CASRPRLAGNIQYF
CDR3nt: TGTGCCAGCAGGCCACGACTAGCTGGAAACATTCAGTACTTC

v_gene: TRBV6-1
d_gene: TRBD2
j_gene: TRBJ2-5
abundance: NA
CDR3aa: CASSEIGSGGWETQYF
CDR3nt: TGTGCCAGCAGTGAAATCGGTAGCGGGGGCTGGGAGACCCAGTACTTC

v_gene: TRBV19
d_gene: NA
j_gene: TRBJ2-7
abundance: NA
CDR3aa: CASSMEDSFSYEQYF
CDR3nt: TGTGCCAGTAGTATGGAAGACAGTTTTTCCTACGAGCAGTACTTC

v_gene: TRBV5-1
d_gene: NA
j_gene: TRBJ2-7
abundance: few
CDR3aa: CASSLAGGRSYEQYF
CDR3nt: TGCGCCAGCAGCTTGGCTGGGGGCCGGTCCTACGAGCAGTACTTC

v_gene: TRBV4-1
d_gene: NA
j_gene: TRBJ1-5
abundance: many
CDR3aa: CASSQTYSNQPQHF
CDR3nt: TGCGCCAGCAGCCAGACTTATAGCAATCAGCCCCAGCATTTT

v_gene: TRBV30
d_gene: NA
j_gene: TRBJ2-1
abundance: NA
CDR3aa: CAWSPGAARENEQFF
CDR3nt: TGTGCCTGGAGCCCCGGGGCCGCTCGGGAGAATGAGCAGTTCTTC

v_gene: TRBV4-2
d_gene: NA
j_gene: TRBJ2-1
abundance: few
CDR3aa: CASTREGDRDEQFF
CDR3nt: TGTGCCAGCACGAGGGAGGGGGATAGGGATGAGCAGTTCTTC

v_gene: TRBV4-1
d_gene: NA
j_gene: TRBJ2-7
abundance: NA
CDR3aa: CASSQEGVGGADGYEQYF
CDR3nt: TGCGCCAGCAGCCAAGAAGGCGTGGGGGGGGCCGATGGTTACGAGCAGTACTTC

v_gene: TRBV6-4
d_gene: TRBD2
j_gene: TRBJ2-1
abundance: few
CDR3aa: CASSPFGGDQAEQFF
CDR3nt: TGTGCCAGCAGTCCCTTCGGGGGGGATCAGGCTGAGCAGTTCTTC

v_gene: TRBV6-1
d_gene: TRBD2
j_gene: TRBJ2-6
abundance: NA
CDR3aa: CASSGHAGGASSGANVLTF
CDR3nt: TGTGCCAGCAGTGGGCATGCGGGGGGCGCATCTTCCGGGGCCAACGTCCTGACTTTC

v_gene: TRBV6-9
d_gene: NA
j_gene: TRBJ2-7
abundance: NA
CDR3aa: CASRETGSGLEDEQYF
CDR3nt: TGTGCCAGCAGGGAAACAGGGTCCGGCCTAGAGGACGAGCAGTACTTC

v_gene: TRBV9
d_gene: TRBD1
j_gene: TRBJ2-7
abundance: few
CDR3aa: CASSEQTGSPYEQYF
CDR3nt: TGTGCCAGCAGCGAGCAGACAGGGAGTCCCTACGAGCAGTACTTC

v_gene: TRBV14
d_gene: TRBD2
j_gene: TRBJ2-7
abundance: few
CDR3aa: CASSHGPGGSYEQYF
CDR3nt: TGTGCCAGCAGCCATGGGCCGGGAGGCTCCTACGAGCAGTACTTC

v_gene: TRBV5-1
d_gene: NA
j_gene: TRBJ2-2
abundance: NA
CDR3aa: CASSLPAGTGELFF
CDR3nt: TGCGCCAGCAGCTTGCCGGCGGGAACCGGGGAGCTGTTTTTT

v_gene: TRBV7-8
d_gene: TRBD2
j_gene: TRBJ2-7
abundance: NA
CDR3aa: CASSSPGLASEQYF
CDR3nt: TGTGCCAGCAGCTCGCCGGGACTAGCCTCCGAGCAGTACTTC

v_gene: TRBV5-6
d_gene: TRBD2
j_gene: TRBJ2-2
abundance: NA
CDR3aa: CASSLYGGADTGELFF
CDR3nt: TGTGCCAGCAGCTTGTACGGGGGGGCTGACACCGGGGAGCTGTTTTTT

v_gene: TRBV19
d_gene: TRBD1
j_gene: TRBJ1-4
abundance: NA
CDR3aa: CASRTLRQGKGQEKLFF
CDR3nt: TGTGCCAGTAGAACTCTCAGACAGGGGAAGGGGCAAGAAAAACTGTTTTTT

v_gene: TRBV28
d_gene: NA
j_gene: TRBJ1-1
abundance: NA
CDR3aa: CASSQGIGVPIRAFF
CDR3nt: TGTGCCAGCAGTCAAGGTATCGGGGTCCCGATCAGAGCTTTCTTT

v_gene: TRBV2
d_gene: TRBD1
j_gene: TRBJ1-5
abundance: few
CDR3aa: CASSLQGPYSNQPQHF
CDR3nt: TGTGCCAGCAGCCTACAGGGGCCATATAGCAATCAGCCCCAGCATTTT

v_gene: TRBV21-1
d_gene: NA
j_gene: TRBJ1-3
abundance: few
CDR3aa: CASRGTAKPGNTIYF
CDR3nt: TGTGCCAGCAGAGGGACAGCAAAGCCTGGAAACACCATATATTTT

v_gene: TRBV25-1
d_gene: NA
j_gene: TRBJ2-1
abundance: NA
CDR3aa: CASRKGTGFGDEQFF
CDR3nt: TGTGCCAGCAGAAAGGGTACGGGGTTCGGGGATGAGCAGTTCTTC

v_gene: TRBV7-2
d_gene: NA
j_gene: TRBJ1-5
abundance: NA
CDR3aa: CASSLAGNNQPQHF
CDR3nt: TGTGCCAGCAGCCTGGCAGGGAATAATCAGCCCCAGCATTTT

v_gene: TRBV6-4
d_gene: NA
j_gene: TRBJ1-5
abundance: NA
CDR3aa: CASSPGYGNQPQHF
CDR3nt: TGTGCCAGCAGCCCAGGGTACGGCAATCAGCCCCAGCATTTT

v_gene: TRBV10-3
d_gene: TRBD1
j_gene: TRBJ1-1
abundance: few
CDR3aa: CAIMGQSEAFF
CDR3nt: TGTGCCATCATGGGACAGAGCGAAGCTTTCTTT

v_gene: TRBV7-3
d_gene: NA
j_gene: TRBJ2-3
abundance: NA
CDR3aa: CASSLTGGTDTQYF
CDR3nt: TGTGCCAGCAGCTTAACCGGGGGCACAGATACGCAGTATTTT

v_gene: TRBV2
d_gene: NA
j_gene: TRBJ1-2
abundance: NA
CDR3aa: CASSGDSANYGYTF
CDR3nt: TGTGCCAGCAGTGGGGACTCAGCTAACTATGGCTACACCTTC

v_gene: TRBV7-9
d_gene: TRBD1
j_gene: TRBJ1-5
abundance: NA
CDR3aa: CASSSGQDGQPQHF
CDR3nt: TGTGCCAGCAGCTCGGGACAGGACGGTCAGCCCCAGCATTTT

v_gene: TRBV19
d_gene: NA
j_gene: TRBJ1-1
abundance: few
CDR3aa: CASSIGGGPNTEAFF
CDR3nt: TGTGCCAGTAGTATAGGGGGGGGCCCGAACACTGAAGCTTTCTTT

v_gene: TRBV2
d_gene: NA
j_gene: TRBJ1-4
abundance: few
CDR3aa: CASSEVIRGEKLFF
CDR3nt: TGTGCCAGCAGTGAAGTTATCAGGGGCGAAAAACTGTTTTTT

v_gene: TRBV28
d_gene: NA
j_gene: TRBJ2-5
abundance: NA
CDR3aa: CASTSRRGEETQYF
CDR3nt: TGTGCCAGCACCTCGCGCAGGGGGGAGGAGACCCAGTACTTC

v_gene: TRBV4-1
d_gene: TRBD1
j_gene: TRBJ1-2
abundance: NA
CDR3aa: CASSPEGASVYGYTF
CDR3nt: TGCGCCAGCAGCCCAGAGGGGGCGTCTGTCTATGGCTACACCTTC